This is a list of T cell receptor beta chains from one sample in a study of cytomegalovirus exposure and HLA in healthy donors. The protocol was immunoSEQ multiplex PCR, while the TCRdb copy is restricted to in-frame clones and leaves out a portion. The profile shows 65,000 to 85,000 clones, around three quarters of them singletons. Material: PBMCs. These receptors were taken from a male donor in good health and CMV-seropositive. CDR3s include the opening cysteine and the closing phenylalanine or tryptophan. A D gene is named only where the DNA matches it firmly. Expanded clones are given a class, and other clones once, few, many or no size at all.

CDR3 length | clone size | D gene | J gene | V gene | CDR3 protein | CDR3 DNA
17 | - | TRBD2 | TRBJ2-2 | TRBV9 | CASSAQTSGRSAGELFF | TGTGCCAGCAGCGCCCAAACTAGCGGGAGGTCCGCCGGGGAGCTGTTTTTT
10 | - | - | TRBJ1-1 | TRBV7-9 | CAGGVTEAFF | TGTGCCGGGGGGGTTACTGAAGCTTTCTTT
17 | once | TRBD2 | TRBJ2-3 | TRBV7-2 | CASSPPAGTSGTDTQYF | TGTGCCAGCAGCCCCCCCGCCGGGACTAGCGGCACAGATACGCAGTATTTT
16 | - | TRBD2 | TRBJ2-2 | TRBV6-4 | CASKPSGSSNTGELFF | TGTGCCAGCAAACCTAGCGGGAGCTCTAACACCGGGGAGCTGTTTTTT
12 | - | - | TRBJ2-7 | TRBV2 | CASKIQGYEQYF | TGTGCCAGCAAGATACAGGGTTACGAGCAGTACTTC
14 | few | - | TRBJ1-1 | TRBV5-8 | CASSLVGLGTEAFF | TGTGCCAGCAGCTTGGTAGGACTGGGCACTGAAGCTTTCTTT
13 | - | - | TRBJ2-5 | TRBV7-2 | CASSRLDQETQYF | TGTGCCAGCAGCCGCCTAGACCAAGAGACCCAGTACTTC
18 | - | - | TRBJ2-3 | TRBV9 | CASSGSRARTTSTDTQYF | TGTGCCAGCAGCGGAAGTAGGGCCCGGACTACTAGCACAGATACGCAGTATTTT
13 | - | - | TRBJ2-7 | TRBV30 | CAWTRPSVHEQYF | TGTGCCTGGACGCGGCCTAGTGTCCACGAGCAGTACTTC
13 | - | - | TRBJ1-6 | TRBV11-2 | CASSPSRNSPLHF | TGTGCCAGCAGCCCTAGCAGGAATTCACCCCTCCACTTT
16 | - | TRBD1 | TRBJ1-3 | TRBV14 | CASSIDRAYSGNTIYF | TGTGCCAGCAGCATAGACAGGGCGTACTCTGGAAACACCATATATTTT
13 | - | TRBD1 | TRBJ1-5 | TRBV18 | CASSPTGGQPQHF | TGTGCCAGCTCACCGACAGGGGGTCAGCCCCAGCATTTT
15 | once | - | TRBJ2-3 | TRBV4-1 | CASSQDWGDSDTQYF | TGCGCCAGCAGCCAAGATTGGGGGGACTCAGATACGCAGTATTTT
15 | once | - | TRBJ2-4 | TRBV7-9 | CASSPPDRNKNIQYF | TGTGCCAGCAGCCCCCCGGACAGAAACAAAAACATTCAGTACTTC
15 | - | - | TRBJ2-7 | TRBV28 | CASSSTGKGSYEQYF | TGTGCCAGCAGTTCTACAGGGAAGGGAAGCTACGAGCAGTACTTC
14 | - | - | TRBJ1-1 | TRBV7-9 | CASSLVRSNTEAFF | TGTGCCAGCAGCTTAGTAAGGAGTAACACTGAAGCTTTCTTT
13 | - | - | TRBJ1-2 | TRBV7-2 | CASSFGQTYGYTF | TGTGCCAGCAGCTTTGGGCAGACCTATGGCTACACCTTC
17 | - | TRBD2 | TRBJ2-7 | TRBV19 | CASSIKSGLAGTYEQYF | TGTGCCAGTAGTATAAAATCGGGGCTAGCGGGGACCTACGAGCAGTACTTC
15 | - | TRBD1 | TRBJ1-2 | TRBV27 | CASSSLTGFRDGYTF | TGTGCCAGCAGTTCCTTGACAGGGTTCAGGGATGGCTACACCTTC
15 | - | - | TRBJ1-1 | TRBV6-5 | CASSYSGGRGTEAFF | TGTGCCAGCAGTTACTCAGGGGGTCGTGGCACTGAAGCTTTCTTT
14 | - | - | TRBJ1-4 | TRBV7-9 | CASREVPRYEKLFF | TGTGCCAGCAGGGAGGTGCCCCGGTATGAAAAACTGTTTTTT
14 | once | - | TRBJ2-7 | TRBV15 | CATSLQGISYEQYF | TGTGCCACCAGCCTACAGGGAATTTCCTACGAGCAGTACTTC
15 | - | TRBD1 | TRBJ2-7 | TRBV19 | CASSPIRQGVTEQYF | TGTGCCAGTAGCCCGATAAGACAGGGGGTAACCGAGCAGTACTTC
15 | few | - | TRBJ1-2 | TRBV4-1 | CASSPGSSLNYGYTF | TGCGCCAGCAGTCCGGGGTCCTCCCTTAACTATGGCTACACCTTC
18 | - | - | TRBJ2-3 | TRBV4-1 | CASSQDRLDHFSTDTQYF | TGCGCCAGCAGCCAAGATCGACTAGACCACTTCAGCACAGATACGCAGTATTTT
15 | - | TRBD1 | TRBJ2-7 | TRBV7-2 | CASSFEQNRGTEQYF | TGTGCCAGCAGCTTCGAGCAGAACAGGGGTACCGAGCAGTACTTC
15 | once | - | TRBJ2-3 | TRBV2 | CASSEAGIRADTQYF | TGTGCCAGCAGTGAGGCAGGGATAAGAGCAGATACGCAGTATTTT
15 | - | - | TRBJ1-2 | TRBV12-5 | CASGAGLYSNYGYTF | TGTGCTAGTGGTGCGGGGTTGTACTCTAACTATGGCTACACCTTC
14 | - | TRBD1 | TRBJ2-2 | TRBV7-2 | CASSLGTGTGELFF | TGTGCCAGCAGCTTAGGGACAGGAACCGGGGAGCTGTTTTTT
17 | - | TRBD2 | TRBJ2-1 | TRBV7-8 | CASSFETSTPRYNEQFF | TGTGCCAGCAGCTTTGAGACTAGCACCCCTCGATACAATGAGCAGTTCTTC
13 | - | - | TRBJ1-5 | TRBV5-8 | CASSFADNQPQHF | TGTGCCAGCAGCTTCGCAGACAATCAGCCCCAGCATTTT
19 | - | TRBD1 | TRBJ2-6 | TRBV5-1 | CASSLDPQGYLSGANVLTF | TGCGCCAGCAGCTTGGATCCACAGGGGTATCTCTCTGGGGCCAACGTCCTGACTTTC
14 | - | - | TRBJ1-1 | TRBV5-1 | CASSAPGGWGYAFF | TGCGCCAGCAGTGCCCCGGGGGGTTGGGGTTACGCTTTCTTT
15 | large | - | TRBJ2-7 | TRBV4-3 | CASSPNEMGGYEQYF | TGCGCCAGCAGCCCCAATGAAATGGGGGGATACGAGCAGTACTTC
14 | - | TRBD1 | TRBJ1-3 | TRBV6-5 | CASGYRGSGNTIYF | TGTGCCAGCGGATACAGGGGCTCTGGAAACACCATATATTTT
16 | few | TRBD1 | TRBJ2-7 | TRBV19 | CASSRSLGTGGGEQYF | TGTGCCAGTAGTAGGAGCCTCGGGACAGGGGGTGGCGAGCAGTACTTC
14 | - | - | TRBJ1-3 | TRBV30 | CAWNRAAIGNTIYF | TGTGCCTGGAACAGGGCGGCGATAGGAAACACCATATATTTT
13 | few | TRBD1 | TRBJ2-5 | TRBV2 | CASRGQLQETQYF | TGTGCCAGCAGGGGACAGCTCCAAGAGACCCAGTACTTC
13 | - | - | TRBJ2-4 | TRBV30 | CAWSGQSGNIQYF | TGTGCCTGGAGCGGACAATCAGGAAACATTCAGTACTTC
15 | - | - | TRBJ1-2 | TRBV9 | CASSASLDGDYGYTF | TGTGCCAGCAGCGCCAGTCTCGACGGGGACTATGGCTACACCTTC
13 | - | - | TRBJ2-7 | TRBV5-6 | CASSLVGLYEQYF | TGTGCCAGCAGCTTGGTGGGACTCTACGAGCAGTACTTC
14 | - | TRBD1 | TRBJ2-7 | TRBV30 | CAWSAGTGVTEQYF | TGTGCCTGGAGTGCCGGGACAGGGGTTACCGAGCAGTACTTC
15 | - | - | TRBJ1-6 | TRBV19 | CASSQLGEGSSPLHF | TGTGCCAGTAGTCAGCTGGGTGAAGGGAGTTCACCCCTCCACTTT
15 | few | TRBD1 | TRBJ1-4 | TRBV2 | CASSDPGQGGEKLFF | TGTGCCAGCAGTGATCCGGGACAGGGAGGGGAAAAACTGTTTTTT
16 | - | TRBD2 | TRBJ2-1 | TRBV5-1 | CASSTGTSGAPNEQFF | TGCGCCAGCAGCACTGGGACTAGCGGGGCTCCAAATGAGCAGTTCTTC
17 | - | TRBD1 | TRBJ1-4 | TRBV27 | CASGRQGRLGANEKLFF | TGTGCCAGCGGTCGACAGGGTCGGTTGGGAGCTAATGAAAAACTGTTTTTT
15 | - | TRBD2 | TRBJ2-3 | TRBV18 | CASSPLAGHTDTQYF | TGTGCCAGCTCACCACTAGCGGGGCACACAGATACGCAGTATTTT
20 | once | TRBD1 | TRBJ2-7 | TRBV27 | CASKGGATLLDRGQPYEQYF | TGTGCCAGCAAGGGGGGGGCGACTTTACTCGACAGGGGGCAACCTTACGAGCAGTACTTC
10 | - | - | TRBJ1-2 | TRBV21-1 | CASSKGDYTF | TGTGCCAGCAGCAAAGGAGACTACACCTTC
15 | - | - | TRBJ2-7 | TRBV11-2 | CASSPPTLSSYEQYF | TGTGCCAGCAGCCCCCCGACACTGAGCTCCTACGAGCAGTACTTC
18 | - | TRBD2 | TRBJ2-3 | TRBV19 | CASSKDGTSGSGTDTQYF | TGTGCCAGTAGTAAGGACGGGACTAGCGGGAGTGGCACAGATACGCAGTATTTT
16 | - | TRBD2 | TRBJ2-2 | TRBV5-1 | CASSTTSGGASGELFF | TGCGCCAGCAGCACTACTAGCGGGGGGGCCTCCGGGGAGCTGTTTTTT
16 | - | - | TRBJ2-3 | TRBV5-1 | CASSRSGTGSTDTQYF | TGCGCCAGCAGCAGGAGCGGGACAGGATCCACAGATACGCAGTATTTT
15 | - | - | TRBJ1-4 | TRBV27 | CASSPLAVANEKLFF | TGTGCCAGCAGTCCTCTGGCTGTCGCAAATGAAAAACTGTTTTTT
11 | - | - | TRBJ1-1 | TRBV30 | CAWSDGGEAFF | TGTGCCTGGTCGGACGGAGGGGAAGCTTTCTTT
15 | once | - | TRBJ2-3 | TRBV6-1 | CASSEKAAWPDTQYF | TGTGCCAGCAGTGAAAAGGCGGCATGGCCAGATACGCAGTATTTT
11 | - | - | TRBJ2-7 | TRBV19 | CASSLSYEQYF | TGTGCCAGTAGTCTCAGTTACGAGCAGTACTTC
13 | - | - | TRBJ2-3 | TRBV7-9 | CSSSRGLPDTQYF | TGTTCCAGCAGCCGCGGACTGCCAGATACGCAGTATTTT